The 2 T cell receptor beta chains reported below all come from one sample, sequenced in a study of blood T cell repertoires in COVID-19. Repertoires were generated with immunoSEQ multiplex PCR, while TCRdb's copy carries only in-frame clones and drops some. The data contain 160,000 or so clones, 75% to 90% of them singletons. The sample was peripheral blood. The receptor set was obtained from a woman aged 70-85 years with acute or convalescent COVID-19.

The chain couples TRBV18 to TRBJ2-4, with 13 bases lining up with TRBD2. V gave up 0 bases and J gave up 7 bases; unmatched junction bases: 9. CDR3 length equals 18 residues. Per germline, CDR1 KGHSH and CDR2 LQKENI. CDR3 loop: CASSPPLLAGGPSNIQYF. The CDR3 bases are TGTGCCAGCTCACCACCTCTACTAGCGGGGGGGCCGTCTAACATTCAGTACTTC.

The gene calls are TRBV18 and TRBJ2-5, with D uncertain. The CDR3 loop spans 14 amino acids. Between the trimmed V and J ends, which lost 3 bases and 2 bases, there was a span of 10 bases. Germline lookup yields CDR1 KGHSH and CDR2 LQKENI. CDR3 loop: CASSPPGSQETQYF. CDR3 coding DNA: TGTGCCAGCTCACCGCCGGGTTCTCAAGAGACCCAGTACTTC.